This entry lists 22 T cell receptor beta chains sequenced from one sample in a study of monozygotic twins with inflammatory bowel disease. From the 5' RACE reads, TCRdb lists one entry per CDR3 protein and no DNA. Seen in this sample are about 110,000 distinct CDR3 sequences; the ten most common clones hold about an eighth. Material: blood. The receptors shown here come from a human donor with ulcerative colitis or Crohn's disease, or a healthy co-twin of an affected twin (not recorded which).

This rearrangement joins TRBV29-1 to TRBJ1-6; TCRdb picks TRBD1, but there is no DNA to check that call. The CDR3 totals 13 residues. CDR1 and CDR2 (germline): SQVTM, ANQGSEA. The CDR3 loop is CSVGDRTNSPLHF.

The CDR3 loop is CASSQDSLLRGGLYPRTGELFF. The V gene is TRBV4-2, the J gene TRBJ2-2; the D call from TCRdb, TRBD2, cannot be confirmed without DNA. Germline CDR1 LGHNA, CDR2 YNFKEQ. CDR3 length equals 22 residues.

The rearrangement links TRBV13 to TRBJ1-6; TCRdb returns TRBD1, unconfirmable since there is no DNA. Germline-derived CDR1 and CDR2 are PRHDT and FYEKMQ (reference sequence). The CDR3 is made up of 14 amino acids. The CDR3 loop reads CASSPDRPDSPLHF. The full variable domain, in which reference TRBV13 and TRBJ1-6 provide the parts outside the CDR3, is AAGVIQSPRHLIKEKRETATLKCYPIPRHDTVYWYQQGPGQDPQFLISFYEKMQSDKGSIPDRFSAQQFSDYHSELNMSSLELGDSALYFCASSPDRPDSPLHFGNGTRLTVT.

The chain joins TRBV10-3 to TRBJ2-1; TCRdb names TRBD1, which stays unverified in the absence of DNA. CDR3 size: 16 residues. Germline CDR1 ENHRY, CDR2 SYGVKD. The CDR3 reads CAISESGQSSYNEQFF.

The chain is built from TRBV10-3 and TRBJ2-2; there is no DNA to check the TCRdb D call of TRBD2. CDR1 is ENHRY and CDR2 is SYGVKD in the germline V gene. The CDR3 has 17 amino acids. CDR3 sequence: CAISDSGPSANTGELFF.

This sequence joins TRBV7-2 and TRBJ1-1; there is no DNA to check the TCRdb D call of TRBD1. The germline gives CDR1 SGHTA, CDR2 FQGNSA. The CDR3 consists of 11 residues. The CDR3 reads CASRHSGGAFF.

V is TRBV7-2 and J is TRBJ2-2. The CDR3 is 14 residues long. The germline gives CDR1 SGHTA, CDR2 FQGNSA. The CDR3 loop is CASSLAYTSGELFF. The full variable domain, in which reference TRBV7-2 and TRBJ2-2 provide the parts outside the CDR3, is GAGVSQSPSNKVTEKGKDVELRCDPISGHTALYWYRQSLGQGLEFLIYFQGNSAPDKSGLPSDRFSAERTGGSVSTLTIQRTQQEDSAVYLCASSLAYTSGELFFGEGSRLTVL.

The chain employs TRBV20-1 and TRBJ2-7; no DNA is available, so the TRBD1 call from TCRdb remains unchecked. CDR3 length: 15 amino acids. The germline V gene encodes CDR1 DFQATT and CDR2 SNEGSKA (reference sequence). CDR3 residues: CSARANRDRPYEQYF.

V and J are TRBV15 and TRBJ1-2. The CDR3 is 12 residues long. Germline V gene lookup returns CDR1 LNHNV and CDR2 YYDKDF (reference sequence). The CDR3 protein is CATSRVGQGYTF.

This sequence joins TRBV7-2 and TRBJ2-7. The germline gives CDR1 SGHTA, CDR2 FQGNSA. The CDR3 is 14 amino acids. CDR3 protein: CASSLSFSTYEQYF. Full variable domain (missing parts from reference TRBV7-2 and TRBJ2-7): GAGVSQSPSNKVTEKGKDVELRCDPISGHTALYWYRQSLGQGLEFLIYFQGNSAPDKSGLPSDRFSAERTGGSVSTLTIQRTQQEDSAVYLCASSLSFSTYEQYFGPGTRLTVT.

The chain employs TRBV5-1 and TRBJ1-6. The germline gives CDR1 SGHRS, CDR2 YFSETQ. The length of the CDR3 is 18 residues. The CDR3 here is CASSLWHGRSSYNSPLHF.

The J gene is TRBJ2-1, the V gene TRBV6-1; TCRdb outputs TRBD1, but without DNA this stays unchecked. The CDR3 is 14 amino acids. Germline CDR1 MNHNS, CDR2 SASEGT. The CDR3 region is CASSPRTGWGEQFF.

CDR3: CASSPPNDASDTQYF. The chain couples TRBV18 to TRBJ2-3. Germline V gives CDR1 KGHSH, CDR2 LQKENI. CDR3 length: 15 amino acids. Full variable domain (outside the CDR3, taken from reference TRBV18 and TRBJ2-3): NAGVMQNPRHLVRRRGQEARLRCSPMKGHSHVYWYRQLPEEGLKFMVYLQKENIIDESGMPKERFSAEFPKEGPSILRIQQVVRGDSAAYFCASSPPNDASDTQYFGPGTRLTVL.

The CDR3 sequence: CASSFEPPWTGELFF. The rearrangement links TRBV5-1 to TRBJ2-2. The CDR3 has 15 amino acids. From germline, CDR1 is SGHRS and CDR2 YFSETQ.

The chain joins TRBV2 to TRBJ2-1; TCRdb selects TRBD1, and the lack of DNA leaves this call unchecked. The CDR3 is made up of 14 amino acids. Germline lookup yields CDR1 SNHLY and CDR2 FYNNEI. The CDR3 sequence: CASSVRGAGNEQFF.

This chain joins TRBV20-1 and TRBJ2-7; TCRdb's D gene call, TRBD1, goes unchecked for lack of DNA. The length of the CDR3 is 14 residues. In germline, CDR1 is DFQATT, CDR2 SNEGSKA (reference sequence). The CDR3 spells CSASGRGSSYEQYF.

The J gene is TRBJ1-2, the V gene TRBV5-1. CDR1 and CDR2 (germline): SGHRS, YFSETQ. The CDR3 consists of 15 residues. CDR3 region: CASSSPSQASYGYTF. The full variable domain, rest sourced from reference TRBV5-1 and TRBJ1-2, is KAGVTQTPRYLIKTRGQQVTLSCSPISGHRSVSWYQQTPGQGLQFLFEYFSETQRNKGNFPGRFSGRQFSNSRSEMNVSTLELGDSALYLCASSSPSQASYGYTFGSGTRLTVV.

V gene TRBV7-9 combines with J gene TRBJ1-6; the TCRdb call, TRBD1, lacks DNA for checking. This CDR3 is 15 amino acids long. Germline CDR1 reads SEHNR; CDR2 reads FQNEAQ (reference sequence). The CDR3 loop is CASSLAGQGNSPLHF.

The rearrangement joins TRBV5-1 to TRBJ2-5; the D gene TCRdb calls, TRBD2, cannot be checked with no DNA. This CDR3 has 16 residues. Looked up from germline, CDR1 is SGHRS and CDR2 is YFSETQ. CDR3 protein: CASSLLGGRVGETQYF.

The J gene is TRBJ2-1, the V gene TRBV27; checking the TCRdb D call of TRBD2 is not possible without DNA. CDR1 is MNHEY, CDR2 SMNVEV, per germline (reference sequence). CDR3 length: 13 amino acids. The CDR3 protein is CASSLTTRNEQFF.

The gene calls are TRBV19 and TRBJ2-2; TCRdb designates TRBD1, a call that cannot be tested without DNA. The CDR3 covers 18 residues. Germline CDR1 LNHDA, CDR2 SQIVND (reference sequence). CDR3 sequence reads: CASSIDTRRQGSTGELFF.

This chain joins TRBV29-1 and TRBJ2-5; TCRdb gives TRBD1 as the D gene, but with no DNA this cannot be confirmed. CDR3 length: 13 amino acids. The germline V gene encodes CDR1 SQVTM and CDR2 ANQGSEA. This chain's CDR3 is CSVESAGRETQYF.